One sample yielded the 8 T cell receptor beta chains listed below, sequenced in a study of post-analysis software for immune sequencing data. Points from the study as a whole: Five TRBV segments were significantly more frequent in patients than in controls. TRBV5-6, TRBV5-1 and TRBV20-1 were among these segments.

Their specific antigens are unknown. Each TCR beta cDNA library carried unique molecular identifiers. TCRdb re-called the PCR reads with MiXCR, one entry per CDR3 protein. The repertoire includes 750,000 to 950,000 distinct CDR3 sequences, about 53% of them detected once, and approximately 4.2% sits in the top ten. Sequencing was performed on blood. These receptor sequences come from a girl aged 5 to 17 with multiple sclerosis.

The rearrangement uses TRBV20-1 and TRBJ2-7; D remains ambiguous. The CDR3 covers 11 residues. CDR1 is DFQATT and CDR2 is SNEGSKA in the germline V gene (reference sequence). V was shortened by 1 base and J by 4 bases, with 5 bases between the two germline ends. The CDR3 here is CSARAGYEQYF. The CDR3 region has the DNA TGCAGTGCTAGAGCCGGGTACGAGCAGTACTTC.

The rearrangement uses TRBV5-6 and TRBJ2-1; maybe TRBD2 (6 bases). The V gene lost 4 bases and the J gene lost 12 bases, with 14 bases spanning the gap. This CDR3 contains 12 residues. Per germline, CDR1 SGHDT and CDR2 YYEEEE. The CDR3 reads CASSPTPGGQFF. CDR3 in DNA: TGTGCCAGCAGCCCGACCCCCGGGGGGCAGTTCTTC.

This rearrangement joins TRBV24-1 to TRBJ2-1; 7 bases fit TRBD2. V lost 2 bases to trimming and J lost 7 bases; unmatched junction nucleotides: 13. The length of the CDR3 is 17 residues. Germline CDR1 reads KGHDR; CDR2 reads SFDVKD. CDR3 nucleotides: TGTGCCACCAGTGATTCCAAAACCAGCGGGGCTTTGAATGAGCAGTTCTTC. Translating gives CATSDSKTSGALNEQFF.

The chain recombines TRBV20-1 with TRBJ2-7; 12 positions match TRBD2. The CDR3 spans 16 residues. Germline lookup yields CDR1 DFQATT and CDR2 SNEGSKA (reference sequence). The trim removed 5 bases at V and 6 bases at J, leaving 14 bases unmatched. The CDR3 DNA reads TGCAGTGCTGGGTCTCCTAGCGGGGGGGTTTGGGGCGAGCAGTACTTC. Its translation is CSAGSPSGGVWGEQYF.

The chain couples TRBV4-2 to TRBJ2-7, with TRBD2 as a possible D gene (5 bases). Germline values: CDR1 LGHNA, CDR2 YNFKEQ. The CDR3 runs to 14 residues. Trimming took off 0 bases at V and 4 bases at J, with 10 bases between the two ends. The CDR3 nucleotides are TGTGCCAGCAGCCAAGACGGGGTTCGGTACGAGCAGTACTTC. This sequence encodes CASSQDGVRYEQYF.

The genes are TRBV5-6 and TRBJ1-2, with D possibly being TRBD1 (5 bases). CDR1 is SGHDT and CDR2 is YYEEEE in the germline V gene. The CDR3 sequence is 13 residues long. Trimming removed 5 bases from V and 8 bases from J, with 16 bases in between. The CDR3 sequence is CASRGEGWKGYTF. For the CDR3, the DNA is TGTGCCAGCAGAGGGGAGGGGTGGAAAGGCTACACCTTC.

This chain links TRBV12-3 or TRBV12-4 with TRBJ2-7, with D perhaps given as TRBD1 or TRBD2 (5 bases each). This CDR3 contains 14 residues. V dropped 2 bases and J dropped 2 bases, with 10 bases sitting between them. CDR3 amino acids: CASSLRGVTYEQYF. The CDR3 DNA reads as TGTGCCAGCAGTTTACGAGGGGTCACCTACGAGCAGTACTTC.

J is TRBJ1-4 and V is TRBV29-1; no definite D call. Germline CDR1 SQVTM, CDR2 ANQGSEA. The CDR3 has 11 residues. Trimming removed 7 bases at V and 7 bases at J, with 10 bases between. This CDR3 reads CSATWTEKLFF. The CDR3 DNA is TGCAGCGCTACCTGGACTGAAAAACTGTTTTTT.